This T cell receptor beta chain was captured in a study of shared clonotypes between healthy human individuals. Germline CDR1 and CDR2: LNHDA and SQIVND (reference sequence). The CDR3 is 13 residues long. V was shortened by 0 bases and J by 4 bases, with 5 bases between the two germline ends. CD45RO-negative cells were positively selected for CCR7, leaving out terminally differentiated effector memory CD45RA+ cells. TCRdb's table, derived via immunoSEQ multiplex PCR, lists solely in-frame clones and lacks some. The table lists about 2.1 million clones, just under 95% of them singletons. Sequencing used naive CD8+ T cells from PBMCs. The V call is TRBV19, the J call TRBJ2-3; the D is unclear. The sequence came from a man between 18 and 35 years old in good health. Some clones in this sample may be carry-over from other donors' samples. CDR3 sequence reads: CASSIEGSDTQYF. In nucleotides, the CDR3 is TGTGCCAGTAGTATAGAGGGTTCAGATACGCAGTATTTT.